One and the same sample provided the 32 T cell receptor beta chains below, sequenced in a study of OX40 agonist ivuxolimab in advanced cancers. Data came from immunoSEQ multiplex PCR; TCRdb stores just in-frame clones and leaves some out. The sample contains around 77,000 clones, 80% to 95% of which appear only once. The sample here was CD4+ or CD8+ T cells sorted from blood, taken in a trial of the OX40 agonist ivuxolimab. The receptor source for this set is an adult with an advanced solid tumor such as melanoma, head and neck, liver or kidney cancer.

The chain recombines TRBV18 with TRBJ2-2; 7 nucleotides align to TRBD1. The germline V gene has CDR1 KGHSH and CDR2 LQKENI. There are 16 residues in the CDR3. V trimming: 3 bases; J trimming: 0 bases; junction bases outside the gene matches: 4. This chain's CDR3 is CASSPRDSANTGELFF. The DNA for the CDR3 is TGTGCCAGCTCACCGAGGGACAGTGCGAACACCGGGGAGCTGTTTTTT.

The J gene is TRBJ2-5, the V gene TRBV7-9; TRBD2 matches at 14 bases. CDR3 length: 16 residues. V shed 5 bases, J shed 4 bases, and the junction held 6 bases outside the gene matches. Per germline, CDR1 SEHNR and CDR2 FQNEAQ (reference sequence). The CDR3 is CASSPFGTSGRETQYF. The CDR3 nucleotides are TGTGCCAGCAGCCCCTTTGGGACTAGCGGGAGAGAGACCCAGTACTTC.

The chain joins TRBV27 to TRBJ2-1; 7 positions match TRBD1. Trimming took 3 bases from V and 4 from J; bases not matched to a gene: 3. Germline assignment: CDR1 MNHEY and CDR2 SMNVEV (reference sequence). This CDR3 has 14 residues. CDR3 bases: TGTGCCAGCAGTTTCCAGGACAGGTACAATGAGCAGTTCTTC. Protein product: CASSFQDRYNEQFF.

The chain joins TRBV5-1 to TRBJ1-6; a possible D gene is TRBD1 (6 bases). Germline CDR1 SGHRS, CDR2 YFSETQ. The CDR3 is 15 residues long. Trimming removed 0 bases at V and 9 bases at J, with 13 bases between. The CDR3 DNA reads TGCGCCAGCAGCTTGGCCGGACAGTGGGGTTCACCCCTCCACTTT. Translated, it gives CASSLAGQWGSPLHF.

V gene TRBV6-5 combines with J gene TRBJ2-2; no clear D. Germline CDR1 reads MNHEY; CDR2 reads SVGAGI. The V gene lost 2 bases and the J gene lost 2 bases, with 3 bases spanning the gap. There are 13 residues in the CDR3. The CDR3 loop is CASSYINTGELFF. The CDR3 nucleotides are TGTGCCAGCAGTTACATTAACACCGGGGAGCTGTTTTTT.

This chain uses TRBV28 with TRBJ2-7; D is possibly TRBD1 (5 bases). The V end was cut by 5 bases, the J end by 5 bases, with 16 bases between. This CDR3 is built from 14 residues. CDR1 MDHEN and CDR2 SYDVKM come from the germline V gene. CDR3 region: CASSPTGYLHEQYF. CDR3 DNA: TGTGCCAGCAGTCCCACAGGTTATCTACACGAGCAGTACTTC. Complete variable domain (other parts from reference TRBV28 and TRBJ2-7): DVKVTQSSRYLVKRTGEKVFLECVQDMDHENMFWYRQDPGLGLRLIYFSYDVKMKEKGDIPEGYSVSREKKERFSLILESASTNQTSMYLCASSPTGYLHEQYFGPGTRLTVT.

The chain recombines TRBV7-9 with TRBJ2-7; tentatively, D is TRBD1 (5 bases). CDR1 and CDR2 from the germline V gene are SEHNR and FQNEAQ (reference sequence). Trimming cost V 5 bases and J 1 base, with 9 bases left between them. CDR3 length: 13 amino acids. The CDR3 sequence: CASSPGASYEQYF. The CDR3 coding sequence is TGTGCCAGCAGCCCTGGGGCGTCCTACGAGCAGTACTTC.

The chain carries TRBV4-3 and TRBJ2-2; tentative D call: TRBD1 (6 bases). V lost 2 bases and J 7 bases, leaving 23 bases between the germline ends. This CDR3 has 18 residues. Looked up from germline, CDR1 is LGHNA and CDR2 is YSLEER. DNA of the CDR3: TGCGCCAGCAGCCAACTAGTCTTAACAGGGCGACATGGCGGGGAGCTGTTTTTT. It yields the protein CASSQLVLTGRHGGELFF.

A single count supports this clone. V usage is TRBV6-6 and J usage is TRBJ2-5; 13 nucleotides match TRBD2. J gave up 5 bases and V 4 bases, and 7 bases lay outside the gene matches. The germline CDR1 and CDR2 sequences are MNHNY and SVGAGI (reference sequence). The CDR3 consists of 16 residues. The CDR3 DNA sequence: TGTGCCAGCAGTTCCGGGACTAGCGGGGTCGGGGAGACCCAGTACTTC. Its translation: CASSSGTSGVGETQYF.

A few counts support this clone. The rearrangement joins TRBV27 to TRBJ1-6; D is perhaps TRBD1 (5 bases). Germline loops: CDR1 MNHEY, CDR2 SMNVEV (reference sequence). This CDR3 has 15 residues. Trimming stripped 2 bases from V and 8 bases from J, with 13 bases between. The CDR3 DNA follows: TGTGCCAGCAGTTTAGGGTTTGCAGGGTATTCACCCCTCCACTTT. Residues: CASSLGFAGYSPLHF.

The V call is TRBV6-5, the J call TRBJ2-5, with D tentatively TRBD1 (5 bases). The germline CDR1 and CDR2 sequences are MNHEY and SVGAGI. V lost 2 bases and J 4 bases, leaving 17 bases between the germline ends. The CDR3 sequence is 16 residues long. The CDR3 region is CASSYGVAGPLETQYF. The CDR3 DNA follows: TGTGCCAGCAGTTACGGGGTCGCAGGGCCCTTAGAGACCCAGTACTTC.

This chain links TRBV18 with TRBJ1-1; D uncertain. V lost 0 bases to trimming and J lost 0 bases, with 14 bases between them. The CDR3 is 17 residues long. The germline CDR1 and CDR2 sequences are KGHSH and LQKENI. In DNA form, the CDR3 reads TGTGCCAGCTCACCACCGGGCAGCTTAGATTTGAACACTGAAGCTTTCTTT. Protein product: CASSPPGSLDLNTEAFF.

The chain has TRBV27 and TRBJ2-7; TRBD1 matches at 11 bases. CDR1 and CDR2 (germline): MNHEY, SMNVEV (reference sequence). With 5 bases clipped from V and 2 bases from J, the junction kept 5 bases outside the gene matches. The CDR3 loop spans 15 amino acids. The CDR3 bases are TGTGCCAGCAGTCTCGGACAGGGGGCGACCTACGAGCAGTACTTC. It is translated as CASSLGQGATYEQYF.

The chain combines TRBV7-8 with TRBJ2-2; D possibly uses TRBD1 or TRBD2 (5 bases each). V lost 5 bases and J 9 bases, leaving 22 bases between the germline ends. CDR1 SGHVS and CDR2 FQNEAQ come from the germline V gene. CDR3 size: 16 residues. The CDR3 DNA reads TGTGCCAGCAGCCCCGAGGGCCAGGGCCGGTACTGGGAGCTGTTTTTT. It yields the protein CASSPEGQGRYWELFF.

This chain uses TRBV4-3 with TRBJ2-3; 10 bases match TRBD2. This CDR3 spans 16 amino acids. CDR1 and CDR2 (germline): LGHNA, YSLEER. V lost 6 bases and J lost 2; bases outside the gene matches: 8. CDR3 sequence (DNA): TGCGCCAGCAGTCTTCAGCGGGGGGGGTACACAGATACGCAGTATTTT. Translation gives CASSLQRGGYTDTQYF.

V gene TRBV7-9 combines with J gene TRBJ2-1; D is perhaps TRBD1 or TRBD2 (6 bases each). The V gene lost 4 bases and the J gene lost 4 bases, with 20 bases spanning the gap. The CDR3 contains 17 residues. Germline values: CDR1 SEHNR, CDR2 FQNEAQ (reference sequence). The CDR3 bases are TGTGCCAGCAGCTCCCCCCAGGGGCAGCGGGCTTACAATGAGCAGTTCTTC. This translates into CASSSPQGQRAYNEQFF. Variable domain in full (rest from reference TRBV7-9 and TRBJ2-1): DTGVSQNPRHKITKRGQNVTFRCDPISEHNRLYWYRQTLGQGPEFLTYFQNEAQLEKSRLLSDRFSAERPKGSFSTLEIQRTEQGDSAMYLCASSSPQGQRAYNEQFFGPGTRLTVL.

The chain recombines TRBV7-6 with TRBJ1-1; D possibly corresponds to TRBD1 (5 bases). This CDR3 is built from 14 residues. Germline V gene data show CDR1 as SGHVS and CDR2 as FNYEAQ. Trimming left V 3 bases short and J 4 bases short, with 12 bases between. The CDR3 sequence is CASSLEQVGTEAFF. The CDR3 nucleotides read TGTGCCAGCAGCTTGGAACAGGTCGGCACTGAAGCTTTCTTT.

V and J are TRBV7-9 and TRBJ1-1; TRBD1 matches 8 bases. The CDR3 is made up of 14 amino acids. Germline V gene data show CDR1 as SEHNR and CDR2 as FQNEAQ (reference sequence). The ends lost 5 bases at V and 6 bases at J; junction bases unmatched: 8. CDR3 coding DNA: TGTGCCAGCAGCGCCAGACAGGGGTTCGCTGAAGCTTTCTTT. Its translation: CASSARQGFAEAFF. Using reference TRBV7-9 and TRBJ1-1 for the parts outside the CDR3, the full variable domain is DTGVSQNPRHKITKRGQNVTFRCDPISEHNRLYWYRQTLGQGPEFLTYFQNEAQLEKSRLLSDRFSAERPKGSFSTLEIQRTEQGDSAMYLCASSARQGFAEAFFGQGTRLTVV.

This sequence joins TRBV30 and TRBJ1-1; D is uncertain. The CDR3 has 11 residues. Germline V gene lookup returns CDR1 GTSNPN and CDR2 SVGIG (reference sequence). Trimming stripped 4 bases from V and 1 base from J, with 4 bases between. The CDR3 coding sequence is TGTGCCTGGATACAGAACACTGAAGCTTTCTTT. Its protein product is CAWIQNTEAFF. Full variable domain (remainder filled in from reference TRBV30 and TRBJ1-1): SQTIHQWPATLVQPVGSPLSLECTVEGTSNPNLYWYRQAAGRGLQLLFYSVGIGQISSEVPQNLSASRPQDRQFILSSKKLLLSDSGFYLCAWIQNTEAFFGQGTRLTVV.

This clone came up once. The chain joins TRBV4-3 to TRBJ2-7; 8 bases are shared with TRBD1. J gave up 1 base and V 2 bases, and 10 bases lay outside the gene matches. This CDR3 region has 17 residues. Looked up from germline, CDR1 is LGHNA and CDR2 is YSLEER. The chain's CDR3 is CASSQNIRDRLSYEQYF. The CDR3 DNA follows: TGCGCCAGCAGCCAAAACATCCGGGACAGGTTATCCTACGAGCAGTACTTC.

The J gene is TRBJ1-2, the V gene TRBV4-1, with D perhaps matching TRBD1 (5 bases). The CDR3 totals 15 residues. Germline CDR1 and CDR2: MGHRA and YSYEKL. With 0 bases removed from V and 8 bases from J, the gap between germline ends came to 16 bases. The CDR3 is CASSQDFPTGVGYTF. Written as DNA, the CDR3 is TGCGCCAGCAGCCAAGATTTCCCGACGGGGGTAGGCTACACCTTC.

The CDR3 DNA reads TGTGCCAGCAGCGTAGGAAGGATTGTCAATGAGCAGTTCTTC. This codes for CASSVGRIVNEQFF. The chain carries TRBV9 and TRBJ2-1; no clear D. Germline CDR1 reads SGDLS; CDR2 reads YYNGEE. CDR3 length: 14 amino acids. Trimming left V 0 bases short and J 6 bases short, with 10 bases between.

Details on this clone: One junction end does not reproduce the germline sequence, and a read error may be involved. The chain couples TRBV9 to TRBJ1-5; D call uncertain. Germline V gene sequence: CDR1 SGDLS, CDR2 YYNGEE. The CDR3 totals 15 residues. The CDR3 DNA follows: TGTGTCAGCAGCGTGGATGGAGGGCCTAATCAGCCCCAGCATTTT. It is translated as CVSSVDGGPNQPQHF.

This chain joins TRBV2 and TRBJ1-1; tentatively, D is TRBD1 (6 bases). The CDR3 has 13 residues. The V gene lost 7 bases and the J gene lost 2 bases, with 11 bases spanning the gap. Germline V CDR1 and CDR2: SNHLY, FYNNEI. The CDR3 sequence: CASTRGGNTEAFF. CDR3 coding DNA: TGTGCCAGCACGAGGGGGGGAAACACTGAAGCTTTCTTT.

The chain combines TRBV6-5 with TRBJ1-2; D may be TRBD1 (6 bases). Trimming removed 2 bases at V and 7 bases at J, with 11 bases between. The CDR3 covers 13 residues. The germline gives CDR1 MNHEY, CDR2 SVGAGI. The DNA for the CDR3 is TGTGCCAGCAGTTACGGGGGCAAGGGTGGCTACACCTTC. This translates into CASSYGGKGGYTF.

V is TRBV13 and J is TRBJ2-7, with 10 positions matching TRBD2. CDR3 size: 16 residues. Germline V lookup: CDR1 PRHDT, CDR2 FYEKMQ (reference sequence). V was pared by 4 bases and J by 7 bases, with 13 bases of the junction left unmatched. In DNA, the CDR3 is TGTGCCAGCAGCTCGACAACTAGCGGGGTAACGGGGGAGCAGTACTTC. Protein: CASSSTTSGVTGEQYF.

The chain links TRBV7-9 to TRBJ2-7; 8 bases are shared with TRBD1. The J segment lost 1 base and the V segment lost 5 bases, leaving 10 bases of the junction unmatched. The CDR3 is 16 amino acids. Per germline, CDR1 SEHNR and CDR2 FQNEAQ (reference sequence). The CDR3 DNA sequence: TGTGCCAGCAGCCCAGGACAGGGCAGGATTTCCTACGAGCAGTACTTC. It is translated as CASSPGQGRISYEQYF.

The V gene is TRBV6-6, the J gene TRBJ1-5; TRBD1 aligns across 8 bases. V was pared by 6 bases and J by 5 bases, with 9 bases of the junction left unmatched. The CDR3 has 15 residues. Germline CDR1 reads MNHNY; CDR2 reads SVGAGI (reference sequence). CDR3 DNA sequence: TGTGCCAGCAGCCCCTCCGCAGGGGGCTATCAGCCCCAGCATTTT. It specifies CASSPSAGGYQPQHF.

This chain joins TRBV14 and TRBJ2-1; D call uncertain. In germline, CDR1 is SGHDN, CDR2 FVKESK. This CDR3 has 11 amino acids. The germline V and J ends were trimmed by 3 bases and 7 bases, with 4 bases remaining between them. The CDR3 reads CASSQTNEQFF. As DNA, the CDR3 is TGTGCCAGCAGCCAGACGAATGAGCAGTTCTTC.

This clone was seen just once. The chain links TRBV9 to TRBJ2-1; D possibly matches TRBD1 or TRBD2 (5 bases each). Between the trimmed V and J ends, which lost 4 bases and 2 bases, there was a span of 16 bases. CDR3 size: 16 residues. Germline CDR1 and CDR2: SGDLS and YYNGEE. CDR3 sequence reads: CASSLLGDPTYNEQFF. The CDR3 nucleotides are TGTGCCAGCAGCCTCCTCGGGGACCCAACCTACAATGAGCAGTTCTTC.

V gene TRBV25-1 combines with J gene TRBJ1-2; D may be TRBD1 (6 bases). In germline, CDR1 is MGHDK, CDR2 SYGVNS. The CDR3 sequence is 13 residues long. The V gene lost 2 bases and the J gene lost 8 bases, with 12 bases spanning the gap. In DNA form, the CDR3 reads TGTGCCAGCAGTGAAGGGGGCATGGGGGGCTACACCTTC. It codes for CASSEGGMGGYTF.

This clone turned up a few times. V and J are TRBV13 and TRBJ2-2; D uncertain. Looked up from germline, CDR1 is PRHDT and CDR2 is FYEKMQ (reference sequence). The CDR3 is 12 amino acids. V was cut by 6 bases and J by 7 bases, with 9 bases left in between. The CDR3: CASSLGIGELFF. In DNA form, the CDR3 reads TGTGCCAGCAGTCTAGGTATCGGGGAGCTGTTTTTT.